The 9 T cell receptor beta chains given below trace back to one sample, sequenced in a study of graft-versus-host responses after intestinal transplantation. These TCRs are of unknown antigen specificity. Generated by immunoSEQ multiplex PCR, the TCRdb table keeps only in-frame clones and is missing some. The sample has around 49,000 clones, around 89% seen once; the top ten hold 0.62%. The material sequenced was unstimulated CD4+ T cells sorted from spleen or lymph node cells, taken before transplant. The receptors stem from a human donor who was the organ donor for an intestinal transplant.

This chain uses TRBV25-1 with TRBJ2-7; D is undetermined. Trimming left V 6 bases short and J 6 bases short, with 18 bases between. CDR3 length: 14 amino acids. Germline V gene sequence: CDR1 MGHDK, CDR2 SYGVNS. As DNA, the CDR3 is TGTGCCAGCAGCGACCCGACTTTTTTTGCCGAGCAGTACTTC. The encoded protein is CASSDPTFFAEQYF.

V usage is TRBV29-1 and J usage is TRBJ2-5; D may be TRBD2 (6 bases). The CDR3 has 17 amino acids. The V gene's germline CDR1 is SQVTM and CDR2 ANQGSEA. Trimming took off 2 bases at V and 1 base at J, with 20 bases between the two ends. As DNA, the CDR3 is TGCAGCGTTGAAACTCACGGAGGGAGTGGAGGCCAAGAGACCCAGTACTTC. Translated: CSVETHGGSGGQETQYF.

This chain uses TRBV7-2 with TRBJ2-2; weak D call: TRBD2 (5 bases). Trimming removed 6 bases from V and 7 bases from J, with 15 bases in between. Germline loops: CDR1 SGHTA, CDR2 FQGNSA. This CDR3 spans 14 amino acids. The CDR3 DNA sequence: TGTGCCAGCAGTCTTAAATTAGGAGGCGGGGAGCTGTTTTTT. It translates to CASSLKLGGGELFF.

The table lists this clone with a count of one. The chain couples TRBV28 to TRBJ2-3; 9 nucleotides align to TRBD2. The J segment lost 10 bases and the V segment lost 5 bases, leaving 10 bases of the junction unmatched. CDR1 MDHEN and CDR2 SYDVKM come from the germline V gene. This CDR3 spans 14 amino acids. CDR3 amino acids: CASSALAGLRAQYF. The CDR3 DNA follows: TGTGCCAGCAGTGCTCTAGCGGGATTACGTGCGCAGTATTTT.

This chain links TRBV5-1 with TRBJ2-6, with D uncertain. Trimming shortened V by 6 bases and J by 1 base, and 8 bases separated the two germline ends. There are 14 residues in the CDR3. Per the germline V gene, CDR1 is SGHRS and CDR2 is YFSETQ. The CDR3 region has the DNA TGCGCCAGCACGCAGAGGTCTGGGGCCAACGTCCTGACTTTC. Translated, it gives CASTQRSGANVLTF.

A word on this clone: Mismatch with germline at one junction end may stem from a read error. V gene TRBV28 combines with J gene TRBJ2-7; 9 bases map to TRBD1. This CDR3 is 13 amino acids long. Germline CDR1 reads MDHEN; CDR2 reads SYDVKM. The CDR3 nucleotides read TGTGCCAGCAGTAGCCATGACAGGGGGGAGACCAACTTC. As protein: CASSSHDRGETNF. The full variable domain, with the rest looked up from reference TRBV28 and TRBJ2-7, is DVKVTQSSRYLVKRTGEKVFLECVQDMDHENMFWYRQDPGLGLRLIYFSYDVKMKEKGDIPEGYSVSREKKERFSLILESASTNQTSMYLCASSSHDRGETNFGPGTRLTVT.

This clone appeared a few times. The chain combines TRBV7-2 with TRBJ2-5; 10 bases are shared with TRBD2. This CDR3 has 14 residues. The J segment lost 5 bases and the V segment lost 6 bases, leaving 6 bases of the junction unmatched. Germline V gene data show CDR1 as SGHTA and CDR2 as FQGNSA. The CDR3 loop reads CASSPSGRAETQYF. The CDR3, as DNA: TGTGCCAGCAGTCCGAGCGGGAGGGCGGAGACCCAGTACTTC.

This clone showed up just once. The gene calls are TRBV7-2 and TRBJ1-2; no clear D. The CDR3 is 13 residues long. Germline assignment: CDR1 SGHTA and CDR2 FQGNSA. V was cut by 5 bases and J by 8 bases, with 15 bases left in between. The CDR3 DNA sequence: TGTGCCAGCAGCCTCCCACGCCTCAGGGGCTACACCTTC. Amino acids: CASSLPRLRGYTF. The full variable domain, with the rest looked up from reference TRBV7-2 and TRBJ1-2, is GAGVSQSPSNKVTEKGKDVELRCDPISGHTALYWYRQSLGQGLEFLIYFQGNSAPDKSGLPSDRFSAERTGGSVSTLTIQRTQQEDSAVYLCASSLPRLRGYTFGSGTRLTVV.

V and J are TRBV23-1 and TRBJ1-2; possible D gene TRBD1, 6 bases. TRBV23-1 is filed as an ORF, its function uncertain. V was clipped by 0 bases and J by 3 bases, with 23 bases between them. The CDR3 runs to 19 residues. CDR3 amino acids: CASSQSGRQGRRYHYGYTF. CDR3 nucleotides: TGCGCCAGCAGTCAATCGGGCAGGCAGGGGCGCCGATACCACTATGGCTACACCTTC.